The T cell receptor (beta chain) described here comes from a study of blood T cell repertoires in COVID-19. Study-level information: There were acute and convalescent COVID-19 samples, and they came from the United States, Italy and Spain. In each case, the material was cDNA or gDNA derived from T cells, B-cell-depleted T cells, or PBMCs.

The CDR3 has 17 residues. V was clipped by 2 bases and J by 6 bases; unmatched bases: 14. The germline V gene has CDR1 KGHSH and CDR2 LQKENI. In the study's own analysis: Amplification with reference gene primers provided the estimates of nucleated cell counts. Generated by immunoSEQ multiplex PCR, the TCRdb table keeps only in-frame clones and is missing some. From that table come the V and J calls and clone size; the DNA was used to work out D and trimming. This table holds about 120,000 clones, 85% to 90% found once. The sequencing sample was made of peripheral blood. The receptor comes from a man at least 80 years old with acute or convalescent COVID-19. V and J are TRBV18 and TRBJ2-3, with 7 bases aligning to TRBD2. The CDR3: CASSPSQTSPKRDTQYF. CDR3 DNA: TGTGCCAGCTCACCAAGTCAGACTAGCCCAAAAAGGGATACGCAGTATTTT.